This TCR beta chain emerged from a study of blood T cells in healthy people across ages. The study's findings and limits: Diversity estimates from one million T cells were considered underestimates.

Concerning this clonotype itself: What it binds is not known.

Per sample, at least 6 micrograms of total RNA were extracted. V gave up 4 bases and J gave up 9 bases, with 19 bases separating them. Germline-derived CDR1 and CDR2 are MDHEN and SYDVKM. The CDR3 loop spans 14 amino acids. Combining a sample-barcoded 5' primer with a J-beta primer mix, a second PCR ran for roughly 6 to 12 cycles. In TCRdb, the 5' RACE reads were re-called with MiXCR into one record per CDR3 protein. Of 780,000 or so distinct CDR3 sequences in the sample, 56% were seen once. Specimen: blood. The source of this sequence is a man aged 40-55 years in good health. The V and J genes are TRBV28 and TRBJ2-7; D not certain. CDR3: CASSSFIFGEGQYF. CDR3 nucleotides: TGTGCCAGCAGTTCATTCATTTTTGGGGAAGGGCAGTACTTC.